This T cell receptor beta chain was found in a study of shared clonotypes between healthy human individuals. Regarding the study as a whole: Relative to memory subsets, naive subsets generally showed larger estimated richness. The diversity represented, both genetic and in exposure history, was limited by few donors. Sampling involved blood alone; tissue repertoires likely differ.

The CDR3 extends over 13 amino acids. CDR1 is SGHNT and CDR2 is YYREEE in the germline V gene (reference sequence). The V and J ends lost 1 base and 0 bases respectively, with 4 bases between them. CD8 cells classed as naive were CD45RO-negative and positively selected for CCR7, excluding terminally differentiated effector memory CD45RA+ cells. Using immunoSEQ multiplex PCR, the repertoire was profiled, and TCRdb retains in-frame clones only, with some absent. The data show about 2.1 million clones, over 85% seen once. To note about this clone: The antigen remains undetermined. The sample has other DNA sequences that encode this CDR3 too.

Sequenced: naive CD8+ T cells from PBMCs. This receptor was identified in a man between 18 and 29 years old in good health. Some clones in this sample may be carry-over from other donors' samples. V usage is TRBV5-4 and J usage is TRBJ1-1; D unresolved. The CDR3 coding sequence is TGTGCCAGCAGCTTGTTAGTGAACACTGAAGCTTTCTTT. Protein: CASSLLVNTEAFF.